This T cell receptor (beta chain) was sequenced during a study of blood T cell repertoires in COVID-19. Here immunoSEQ multiplex PCR was the method, and the copy in TCRdb shows in-frame clones only, minus some. The top ten clones hold roughly 10% of a sample with approximately 260,000 clones, 88% of them seen once. The CDR3 is made up of 14 amino acids. Trimming took 4 bases from V and 4 from J, leaving 14 bases between them. Germline V gene data show CDR1 as SGHTS and CDR2 as YDEGEE. The chain couples TRBV5-8 to TRBJ1-2; D is perhaps TRBD1 (6 bases). The receptor was derived from a woman aged 70-85 years with COVID-19, enrolled during active disease. The sequencing input was peripheral blood. The CDR3 is CASSPGTKLYGYTF. The CDR3 nucleotides are TGTGCCAGCAGCCCCGGGACAAAGCTCTATGGCTACACCTTC. The complete variable domain, with remaining parts taken from reference TRBV5-8 and TRBJ1-2, reads EAGVTQSPTHLIKTRGQQATLRCSPISGHTSVYWYQQALGLGLQFLLWYDEGEERNRGNFPPRFSGRQFPNYSSELNVNALELEDSALYLCASSPGTKLYGYTFGSGTRLTVV.